This record concerns one TCR beta chain sequence. The antigen remains undetermined. cDNA libraries for TCR beta contained unique molecular identifiers. There were 1 to 10 million T cells, and roughly 0.5 million cDNA molecules came from them. TCRdb itself ran the PCR reads through MiXCR, one entry per CDR3 protein. The sample contains 750,000 to 900,000 distinct CDR3 sequences, approximately 44% of which appear only once. The data derive from a study of post-analysis software for immune sequencing data. Study at large: Disease trajectories encompassed relapsing-remitting, secondary progressive and progressive-relapsing multiple sclerosis. Study outcomes and limitations: Comparison of patients with controls showed five TRBV segments more frequent in patients, TRBV5-6, TRBV5-1 and TRBV20-1 among them. Controls significantly exceeded multiple sclerosis patients in normalized Chao1 diversity. F measure showed strong co-clustering of same-batch samples.

CDR3 length equals 15 residues. Germline loops: CDR1 SQVTM, CDR2 ANQGSEA. Trimming shortened V by 2 bases and J by 0 bases, and 13 bases separated the two germline ends. J is TRBJ1-2 and V is TRBV29-1; D is perhaps TRBD1 (5 bases). The sample taken for sequencing was blood. The receptor comes from a girl aged 10-17 years with multiple sclerosis. The CDR3 coding sequence is TGCAGCGTTGAACCACAGGAGCTCTCTAACTATGGCTACACCTTC. This codes for CSVEPQELSNYGYTF.